One sample yielded the 12 T cell receptor beta chains listed below, sequenced in a study of shared clonotypes between healthy human individuals. Sequencing was performed with immunoSEQ multiplex PCR; in TCRdb, only in-frame clones are kept and a portion is missing. The sample has about 1 million clones; approximately 72% are singletons. The material sequenced was memory CD4+ T cells sorted from blood. Noted subset: CD45RA-negative fraction. These receptors were collected from a man between 18 and 35 years old in good health.

The V and J genes are TRBV18 and TRBJ2-2, with 8 bases aligning to TRBD1. V dropped 1 base and J dropped 4; count of bases not matched to a gene: 8. The CDR3 runs 17 residues. The V gene's germline CDR1 is KGHSH and CDR2 LQKENI. The CDR3 DNA is TGTGCCAGCTCACCACTGACAGGGGCGAAGGTCACCGGGGAGCTGTTTTTT. Translation gives CASSPLTGAKVTGELFF.

This chain joins TRBV6-1 and TRBJ2-1, with 9 bases fitting TRBD1. The CDR3 contains 14 residues. Germline V lookup: CDR1 MNHNS, CDR2 SASEGT. Trimming cost V 6 bases and J 8 bases; bases outside gene matches: 8. DNA for the CDR3: TGTGCCAGCAGGATGGGACAGGGAGGAGATGAGCAGTTCTTC. Amino acids: CASRMGQGGDEQFF.

The V and J genes are TRBV10-3 and TRBJ2-7; D perhaps matches TRBD1 (6 bases). The CDR3 loop spans 12 amino acids. Trimming shortened V by 8 bases and J by 6 bases, and 14 bases separated the two germline ends. Germline CDR1 and CDR2: ENHRY and SYGVKD. Written as DNA, the CDR3 is TGTGCCATCGGAACAGGGACGGGCGAGCAGTACTTC. Translated, it gives CAIGTGTGEQYF.

The chain couples TRBV11-3 to TRBJ2-2, with TRBD1 matching 8 bases. From germline, CDR1 is SGHNT and CDR2 YENEEA. CDR3 length: 13 residues. V shed 5 bases and J 6 bases; nucleotides not matched to a gene: 2. Here the CDR3 reads CASSQTGAGELFF. The CDR3 bases are TGTGCCAGCAGCCAGACAGGGGCCGGGGAGCTGTTTTTT.

For this clone: Sequence at one end of the junction differs from germline and may be a read error. Here the CDR3 reads CASSLEVASGRYEQYF. The CDR3 DNA is TGTGCCAGCAGCCTAGAGGTGGCTAGCGGGAGATACGAGCAGTACTTC. The genes are TRBV11-2 and TRBJ2-7; 10 bases align to TRBD2. The CDR3 is 16 residues long. Per the germline V gene, CDR1 is SGHAT and CDR2 is FQNNGV.

This chain connects TRBV11-3 to TRBJ2-1, with TRBD2 matching over 13 bases. Trimming took 4 bases from V and 2 from J; bases not matched to a gene: 2. Germline-derived CDR1 and CDR2 are SGHNT and YENEEA. The CDR3 contains 16 residues. The CDR3 protein is CASSSGLAGPYNEQFF. In DNA form, the CDR3 reads TGTGCCAGCAGCTCGGGACTAGCGGGACCCTACAATGAGCAGTTCTTC.

CDR3 DNA: TGTGCCATCAGTGAAAAATCCGGGGGAACTGGGGCCAACGTCCTGACTTTC. Translating it yields CAISEKSGGTGANVLTF. The genes are TRBV10-3 and TRBJ2-6; D is perhaps TRBD2 (6 bases). V was cut by 3 bases and J by 2 bases, with 14 bases left in between. The CDR3 spans 17 residues. The germline gives CDR1 ENHRY, CDR2 SYGVKD.

V gene TRBV6-6 combines with J gene TRBJ1-4; D gene uncertain. Germline V CDR1 and CDR2: MNHNY, SVGAGI (reference sequence). V was pared by 5 bases and J by 11 bases, with 24 bases between. This CDR3 contains 16 residues. The CDR3 region has the DNA TGTGCCAGCAGTCCCACAGCGGATAGGCTCGAGAAGAAACTGTTTTTT. Protein product: CASSPTADRLEKKLFF.

This clone has just a few counts. This chain's CDR3 is CSAASGGTYEQYF. CDR3 nucleotides: TGCAGCGCCGCTAGCGGGGGGACTTACGAGCAGTACTTC. The rearrangement joins TRBV29-1 to TRBJ2-7; 11 nucleotides match TRBD2. The V segment lost 7 bases and the J segment 4 bases; nucleotides outside the gene matches: 6. The CDR3 has 13 residues. The germline CDR1 and CDR2 sequences are SQVTM and ANQGSEA.

This clone has just a few counts. The chain is built from TRBV30 and TRBJ1-1, with TRBD1 identical over 7 bases. The CDR3 length is 14 residues. Germline CDR1 GTSNPN, CDR2 SVGIG (reference sequence). The V segment lost 4 bases and the J segment 2 bases; nucleotides outside the gene matches: 7. CDR3 residues: CAWKQGSANTEAFF. For the CDR3, the DNA is TGTGCCTGGAAACAGGGGAGCGCAAACACTGAAGCTTTCTTT. The whole variable domain, remainder taken from reference TRBV30 and TRBJ1-1, is SQTIHQWPATLVQPVGSPLSLECTVEGTSNPNLYWYRQAAGRGLQLLFYSVGIGQISSEVPQNLSASRPQDRQFILSSKKLLLSDSGFYLCAWKQGSANTEAFFGQGTRLTVV.

This clone occurred many times. This specimen includes other DNA sequences encoding the same CDR3. The rearrangement uses TRBV4-3 and TRBJ1-2; 10 bases line up with TRBD1. Germline CDR1 LGHNA, CDR2 YSLEER. The CDR3 is made up of 14 amino acids. V lost 3 bases and J lost 6; bases outside the gene matches: 4. The DNA of the CDR3 is TGCGCCAGCAGCCAGGGACAGGGGCTTCATGGCTACACCTTC. Amino acid sequence: CASSQGQGLHGYTF.

The chain recombines TRBV5-5 with TRBJ1-2, with D unclear. This CDR3 region has 14 residues. The germline V and J ends were trimmed by 4 bases and 5 bases, with 15 bases remaining between them. Germline assignment: CDR1 SGHKS and CDR2 YYEKEE (reference sequence). This CDR3 reads CASSRPRGEYGYTF. DNA for the CDR3: TGTGCCAGCAGCCGACCTCGGGGAGAGTATGGCTACACCTTC.